The 8 T cell receptor beta chains in this list originate from one sample, sequenced in a study of regulatory T cells in long-lasting Graves disease. Researchers made TCR beta libraries by using iRepertoire HTBI primers and running Arm-PCR on CDR3 regions. TCRdb re-called the multiplex PCR reads with MiXCR, one entry per CDR3 protein. This sample has 400,000 to 450,000 distinct CDR3 sequences, with more than 12% found just once. The time point is: newly diagnosed GD, antithyroid drugs for less than 3 months. PBMCs were the source of the RNA used for TCR sequencing. The same sample was also studied in work on T cells in Graves' hyperthyroidism and ophthalmopathy.

This specimen consisted of peripheral blood mononuclear cells (PBMCs), obtained at new diagnosis, from a patient treated with antithyroid drugs. All receptors come from a woman under 40 with Graves disease.

This clonotype was observed at least ten times. CDR3 coding DNA: TGTGCCAGCAGCGCCGAGGGACAGGGAACCTACGAGCAGTACTTC. Protein product: CASSAEGQGTYEQYF. The V and J genes are TRBV2 and TRBJ2-7, with TRBD1 matching 9 bases. From germline, CDR1 is SNHLY and CDR2 FYNNEI. J was trimmed by 2 bases and V by 6 bases; bases with no gene match: 8. This CDR3 contains 15 residues.

This clonotype was detected only a few times. V gene TRBV4-1 combines with J gene TRBJ2-4; 7 bases align to TRBD2. This CDR3 contains 17 residues. Germline CDR1 MGHRA, CDR2 YSYEKL. Trimming cost V 7 bases and J 0 bases; bases outside gene matches: 12. The CDR3 DNA follows: TGCGCCAGCACCCCGGGCGATCTAGCGGTAGCCAAAAACATTCAGTACTTC. Encoded protein: CASTPGDLAVAKNIQYF.

The chain combines TRBV27 with TRBJ1-2, with a tentative D call TRBD1 (6 bases). The CDR3 runs 12 residues. CDR1 is MNHEY, CDR2 SMNVEV, per germline (reference sequence). The ends were cut back, 7 bases at V and 4 bases at J, with 10 bases in the middle. The CDR3, as DNA: TGTGCCAGCAAACAGGGTAGCTATGGCTACACCTTC. Translating it yields CASKQGSYGYTF.

Here the CDR3 DNA reads TGTGCCAGCAGTTACTCGAGAGCGTCTGCAGCTTTCTTT. Its translation: CASSYSRASAAFF. The rearrangement uses TRBV6-5 and TRBJ1-1; the D is unclear. CDR1 is MNHEY, CDR2 SVGAGI, per germline. Trimming took off 0 bases at V and 10 bases at J, with 12 bases between the two ends. This CDR3 has 13 amino acids.

A remark on this clonotype: A clone one base away is much larger, so this may be a read error. The CDR3 here is CVSSNRGAQETQYF. DNA of the CDR3: TGTGTCAGCAGCAACAGGGGGGCCCAAGAGACCCAGTACTTC. The rearrangement links TRBV6-2 or TRBV6-3 to TRBJ2-5; 8 bases align to TRBD1. In germline, CDR1 is MNHEY, CDR2 SVGEGT. CDR3 size: 14 residues.

This clonotype was found many times. The chain has TRBV20-1 and TRBJ1-1; tentatively, D is TRBD1 (5 bases). Germline CDR1 DFQATT, CDR2 SNEGSKA (reference sequence). This CDR3 is built from 12 residues. Trimming took off 5 bases at V and 11 bases at J, with 18 bases between the two ends. The CDR3 sequence is CSARGGDTLAFF. The CDR3 nucleotides are TGCAGTGCTCGGGGGGGGGATACGCTGGCTTTCTTT.

Concerning this clonotype itself: Mismatch with germline at one junction end may stem from a read error. This sequence joins TRBV13 and TRBJ1-5; TRBD1 agrees at 12 bases. Germline CDR1 PRHDT, CDR2 FYEKMQ (reference sequence). This CDR3 contains 18 residues. CDR3: CASSREGTGGAGNQLQHF. The DNA of the CDR3 is TGTGCCAGCAGCCGGGAAGGGACAGGGGGCGCAGGCAATCAGCTCCAGCATTTT. The complete variable domain, with remaining parts taken from reference TRBV13 and TRBJ1-5, reads AAGVIQSPRHLIKEKRETATLKCYPIPRHDTVYWYQQGPGQDPQFLISFYEKMQSDKGSIPDRFSAQQFSDYHSELNMSSLELGDSALYFCASSREGTGGAGNQLQHFGDGTRLSIL.

V and J are TRBV5-1 and TRBJ2-7; perhaps TRBD1 as D (6 bases). This CDR3 region has 14 residues. With 4 bases removed from V and 0 bases from J, the gap between germline ends came to 11 bases. Germline V gives CDR1 SGHRS, CDR2 YFSETQ. This chain's CDR3 is CASSPWDNSYEQYF. The CDR3 coding sequence is TGCGCCAGCAGCCCCTGGGACAACTCCTACGAGCAGTACTTC.